This TCR beta chain was sequenced during a study of T-cell reconstitution after alpha-beta-depleted transplantation in children. Findings of the study overall: About two months after transplant, alpha-beta T cells reportedly came from several hundred expanded graft clones. The origin of high day-60 TCRbeta diversity in some patients lay in surviving recipient T cells and thymic progenitors. Newly generated T cells supplied most T-cell counts and diversity one year post-transplant.

TCRbeta library preparation incorporated unique molecular identifiers. TCRdb ran MiXCR on the PCR reads and lists one entry per CDR3 protein. The sample yields some 830,000 distinct CDR3 sequences, around 17% seen once. The CDR3 has 21 residues. The germline V gene encodes CDR1 SGHAT and CDR2 FQNNGV. The V gene lost 5 bases and the J gene lost 0 bases, with 30 bases spanning the gap. Remarks on this clonotype: Its specificity is not known.

Sequencing used PBMCs, mostly from graft donor cells, obtained 360 days after TCRalphabeta/CD19-depleted stem cell transplant. The chain couples TRBV11-2 to TRBJ2-3; D tentatively fits TRBD1 or TRBD2 (6 bases each). The TCR originated in a male patient younger than 18 who had a stem cell transplant for acute lymphoblastic leukemia, so the T cells may come from the graft donor. CDR3 sequence reads: CASSRPKGGRRSGSSTDTQYF. Written as DNA, the CDR3 is TGTGCCAGCAGCCGACCGAAGGGGGGAAGAAGAAGCGGATCTAGCACAGATACGCAGTATTTT.